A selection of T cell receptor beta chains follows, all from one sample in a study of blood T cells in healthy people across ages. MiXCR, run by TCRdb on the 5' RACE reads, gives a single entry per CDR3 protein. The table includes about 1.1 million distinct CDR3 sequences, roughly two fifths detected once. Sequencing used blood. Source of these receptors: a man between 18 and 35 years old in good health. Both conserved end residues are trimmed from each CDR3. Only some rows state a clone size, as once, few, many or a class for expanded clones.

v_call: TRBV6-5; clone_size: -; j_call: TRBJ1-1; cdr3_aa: ASSYRTGVDTEAF
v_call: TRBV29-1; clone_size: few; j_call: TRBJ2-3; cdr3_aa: SVERTRAY
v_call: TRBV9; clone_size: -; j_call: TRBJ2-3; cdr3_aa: ASSVDPVITDTQY
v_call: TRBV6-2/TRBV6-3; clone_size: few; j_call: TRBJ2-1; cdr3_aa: ASSYRGVIGNEQF
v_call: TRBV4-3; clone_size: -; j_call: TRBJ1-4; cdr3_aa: ASSQEGQGEDEKLF
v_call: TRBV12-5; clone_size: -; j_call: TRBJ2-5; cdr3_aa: ASGKTGERETQY
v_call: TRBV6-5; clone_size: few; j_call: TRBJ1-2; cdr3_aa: ASSGRGTLGGYT
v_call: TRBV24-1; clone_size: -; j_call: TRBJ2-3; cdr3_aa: ATSDFRAGGTDTQY
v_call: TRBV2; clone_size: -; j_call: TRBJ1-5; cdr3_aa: TSSDYSAGQPQH
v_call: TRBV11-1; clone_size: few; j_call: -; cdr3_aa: ASSRTSGGPLPYEQY
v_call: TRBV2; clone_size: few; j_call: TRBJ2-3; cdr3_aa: ASSQRDRGIDTQY
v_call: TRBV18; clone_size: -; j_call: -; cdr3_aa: ASSQNRESNYEQY
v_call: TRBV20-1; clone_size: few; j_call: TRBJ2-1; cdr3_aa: SARDGAQGALNEQF
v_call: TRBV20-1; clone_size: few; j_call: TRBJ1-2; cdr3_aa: SALYRAMGYT
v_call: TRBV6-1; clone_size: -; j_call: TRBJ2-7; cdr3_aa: ASRDPWSSYEQY
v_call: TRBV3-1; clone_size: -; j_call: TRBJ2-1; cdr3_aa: ASSQPGLGDNEQF
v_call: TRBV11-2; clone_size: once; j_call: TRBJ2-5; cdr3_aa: ASSPPGQGSNEQY
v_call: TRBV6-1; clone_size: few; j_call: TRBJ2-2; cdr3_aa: ASSHLAGDRTGELF